The following is a TCR beta chain sequence with its context. No antigen is known for it. This record comes from a study of cytomegalovirus exposure and HLA in healthy donors. Regarding the study as a whole: Compared with the approximately 680-donor mean, an Asian-associated ancestry cluster reportedly had fewer N-insertions, according to a later analysis. Being productive about 87% or about 30% of the time was typical of most TCR beta V segments in an earlier analysis. In vitro experiments confirmed that three CMV-associated chains were specific for CMV antigens.

PCR amplification relied on 60 Vbeta primers (plus 13 Jbeta primers). The method was immunoSEQ multiplex PCR; TCRdb's version includes in-frame clones alone and lacks a portion of them. The sample includes about 280,000 clones, around 90% of them seen just once. This CDR3 comprises 16 residues. The ends were cut back, 3 bases at V and 0 bases at J, with 10 bases in the middle. CDR1 is SGDLS, CDR2 YYNGEE, per germline. This receptor was obtained from a woman aged 18-35 years in good health and CMV-seronegative. The gene calls are TRBV9 and TRBJ2-6, with D possibly being TRBD2 (6 bases). The sequenced material came from PBMCs. CDR3 nucleotide sequence: TGTGCCAGCAGCGCGGGACTGATCTCTGGGGCCAACGTCCTGACTTTC. Translating it yields CASSAGLISGANVLTF.